The source of this T cell receptor (beta chain) is a study of metastatic and nonmetastatic thyroid tumors. In the original processing: Clinicopathological groups differed in CDR3, with these differences serving to build a distant-metastasis classifier for papillary thyroid cancer. TCRdb re-processed the PCR reads through MiXCR. TCRdb, not the authors, supplied the V and J calls. The repertoire holds about 47,000 clones, with about 25% as singletons. This clone was picked up many times. V shed 5 bases, J shed 2 bases, and the junction held 5 bases outside the gene matches. CDR3 length: 14 amino acids. Looked up from germline, CDR1 is GTSNPN and CDR2 is SVGIG (reference sequence). Until they underwent thyroid surgery, no patient had received any treatment.

The specimen was blood. The sequence was collected from a male donor with papillary thyroid cancer or a benign thyroid nodule (not recorded which). Some clones in this sample may be carry-over from other donors' samples. The chain combines TRBV30 with TRBJ2-3, with 9 bases matching TRBD1. CDR3 sequence: CAWDGTGYTDTQYF. The CDR3 DNA is TGTGCCTGGGACGGGACAGGGTACACAGATACGCAGTATTTT.